Below, 18 T cell receptor beta chains from the same sample are listed, as sequenced in a study of T cell changes during pregnancy in multiple sclerosis. Clones were read by immunoSEQ multiplex PCR, and TCRdb kept only the in-frame ones, dropping some. The sample has approximately 20,000 clones; roughly nine tenths are singletons. Sequencing used CD8+ T cells from peripheral blood mononuclear cells, obtained in the second trimester of pregnancy. Receptors were obtained from a female donor in good health, enrolled as a control in a pregnancy study.

The chain uses TRBV27 and TRBJ2-1, with D unresolved. Germline V gives CDR1 MNHEY, CDR2 SMNVEV (reference sequence). This CDR3 region has 14 residues. V was trimmed by 5 bases and J by 0 bases, leaving 8 bases between them. CDR3 sequence reads: CASSLTSSYNEQFF. The CDR3 DNA reads TGTGCCAGCAGTCTTACGAGCTCCTACAATGAGCAGTTCTTC.

The chain has TRBV7-9 and TRBJ2-5; D is perhaps TRBD2 (5 bases). This CDR3 is 19 amino acids long. Trimming removed 0 bases from V and 10 bases from J, with 30 bases in between. Germline V gene lookup returns CDR1 SEHNR and CDR2 FQNEAQ (reference sequence). In DNA, the CDR3 is TGTGCCAGCAGCTTAGCTTCAGCGGTACCATACTTAGCCCGTGGGAACCAGTACTTC. Amino acid sequence: CASSLASAVPYLARGNQYF.

The V call is TRBV7-8, the J call TRBJ2-1, with D possibly being TRBD2 (5 bases). Trimming cost V 3 bases and J 8 bases, with 14 bases left between them. The germline gives CDR1 SGHVS, CDR2 FQNEAQ. The CDR3 spans 14 residues. CDR3 loop: CASSFPYAGDEQFF. The DNA of the CDR3 is TGTGCCAGCAGCTTTCCCTACGCCGGGGATGAGCAGTTCTTC.

The CDR3 loop is CATSRPDNYGYTF. CDR3 sequence (DNA): TGTGCCACCAGCAGACCAGATAACTATGGCTACACCTTC. This rearrangement joins TRBV15 to TRBJ1-2; D is uncertain. The CDR3 length is 13 residues. Germline V gene data show CDR1 as LNHNV and CDR2 as YYDKDF (reference sequence). Trimming left V 2 bases short and J 1 base short, with 5 bases between.

The rearrangement joins TRBV5-5 to TRBJ2-1, with 8 bases aligning to TRBD2. The CDR3 contains 15 residues. V dropped 4 bases and J dropped 2; count of bases not matched to a gene: 5. CDR1 and CDR2 from the germline V gene are SGHKS and YYEKEE (reference sequence). CDR3 amino acids: CASSESGRAYNEQFF. The CDR3 DNA reads TGTGCCAGCAGCGAAAGCGGGAGAGCCTACAATGAGCAGTTCTTC.

The gene calls are TRBV7-3 and TRBJ2-2; the match to TRBD1 covers 11 bases. Germline V CDR1 and CDR2: SGHTA, FQGTGA. V lost 2 bases and J lost 7; bases outside the gene matches: 9. CDR3 size: 17 residues. The CDR3 bases are TGTGCCAGCAGCTTAGCCGCCGGGACAGGGGGAATCGGGGAGCTGTTTTTT. Translated, it gives CASSLAAGTGGIGELFF.

The DNA of the CDR3 is TGTGCCAGCAGTGAAACAGGGGAGCCCTACAATGAGCAGTTCTTC. Protein product: CASSETGEPYNEQFF. This chain links TRBV6-1 with TRBJ2-1, with 7 bases aligning to TRBD1. V was clipped by 2 bases and J by 2 bases; unmatched bases: 3. The CDR3 is made up of 15 amino acids. Germline V gene lookup returns CDR1 MNHNS and CDR2 SASEGT.

V usage is TRBV28 and J usage is TRBJ2-6; D is unclear. This CDR3 spans 15 amino acids. Germline values: CDR1 MDHEN, CDR2 SYDVKM. Trimming stripped 2 bases from V and 0 bases from J, with 5 bases between. In DNA form, the CDR3 reads TGTGCCAGCAGTTTAGTAGTCTCTGGGGCCAACGTCCTGACTTTC. Protein product: CASSLVVSGANVLTF. The complete variable domain, with remaining parts taken from reference TRBV28 and TRBJ2-6, reads DVKVTQSSRYLVKRTGEKVFLECVQDMDHENMFWYRQDPGLGLRLIYFSYDVKMKEKGDIPEGYSVSREKKERFSLILESASTNQTSMYLCASSLVVSGANVLTFGAGSRLTVL.

V is TRBV27 and J is TRBJ2-1, with D possibly TRBD1 on 6 matching bases. Germline V gene lookup returns CDR1 MNHEY and CDR2 SMNVEV (reference sequence). Trimming took off 2 bases at V and 5 bases at J, with 10 bases between the two ends. The CDR3 extends over 14 amino acids. CDR3 region: CASSLVGGHNEQFF. DNA of the CDR3: TGTGCCAGCAGTTTAGTAGGGGGTCACAATGAGCAGTTCTTC.

The V call is TRBV29-1, the J call TRBJ2-7; 7 positions agree with TRBD1. The CDR3 loop spans 14 amino acids. Germline V gives CDR1 SQVTM, CDR2 ANQGSEA. J was trimmed by 2 bases and V by 3 bases; bases with no gene match: 7. CDR3 nucleotide sequence: TGCAGCGTTGATTCGCAGGGGGTACCCTACGAGCAGTACTTC. Amino acids: CSVDSQGVPYEQYF.

This clone was counted a single time. CDR3 amino acids: CASRGGTGELFF. For the CDR3, the DNA is TGTGCCAGCCGGGGTGGTACCGGGGAGCTGTTTTTT. The V call is TRBV6-6, the J call TRBJ2-2; D perhaps matches TRBD2 (5 bases). This CDR3 is 12 amino acids long. V dropped 8 bases and J dropped 5 bases, with 9 bases sitting between them. Germline-derived CDR1 and CDR2 are MNHNY and SVGAGI (reference sequence).

The chain uses TRBV7-9 and TRBJ1-5; 7 bases map to TRBD1. Germline loops: CDR1 SEHNR, CDR2 FQNEAQ (reference sequence). The CDR3 runs to 16 residues. V trimming: 5 bases; J trimming: 5 bases; junction bases outside the gene matches: 12. CDR3 residues: CASSRKAGGNYQPQHF. DNA for the CDR3: TGTGCCAGCAGCAGAAAGGCAGGGGGTAACTATCAGCCCCAGCATTTT.

The V gene is TRBV6-1, the J gene TRBJ2-2, with 8 bases fitting TRBD2. The CDR3 runs 16 residues. Germline CDR1 reads MNHNS; CDR2 reads SASEGT. Trimming removed 1 base from V and 5 bases from J; junction bases left unmatched: 6. As DNA, the CDR3 is TGTGCCAGCAGTGAAGAGGCGGGAGGAGGAACCGGGGAGCTGTTTTTT. Its protein is CASSEEAGGGTGELFF.

The chain carries TRBV29-1 and TRBJ2-3, with TRBD1 identical over 9 bases. Germline V gene sequence: CDR1 SQVTM, CDR2 ANQGSEA. The length of the CDR3 is 12 residues. Trimming took 6 bases from V and 5 from J; bases not matched to a gene: 3. CDR3 region: CSVMGQGDTQYF. The CDR3 bases are TGCAGCGTGATGGGACAGGGAGATACGCAGTATTTT.

The chain links TRBV28 to TRBJ1-5; TRBD1 matches at 7 bases. This CDR3 is 16 amino acids long. The germline V gene has CDR1 MDHEN and CDR2 SYDVKM. The V gene end was trimmed by 6 bases and the J gene end by 2 bases; junction bases not matched to a gene: 10. The DNA for the CDR3 is TGTGCCAGCAGCCCACCCACAGGGGACCGCAATCAGCCCCAGCATTTT. This codes for CASSPPTGDRNQPQHF.

This clone was counted once. The rearrangement links TRBV6-5 to TRBJ2-5; 7 bases fit TRBD1. The better agreement between TRBJ2-7 and the DNA end casts doubt on the J call. The CDR3 consists of 15 residues. Germline V gene lookup returns CDR1 MNHEY and CDR2 SVGAGI. This chain's CDR3 is CASSPPRTGSFEQYF. The CDR3 DNA follows: TGTGCCAGCAGTCCTCCCCGGACAGGATCTTTCGAGCAGTACTTC.

J is TRBJ1-4 and V is TRBV6-5; 8 nucleotides align to TRBD1. Germline V lookup: CDR1 MNHEY, CDR2 SVGAGI. The CDR3 has 14 amino acids. V shed 2 bases, J shed 14 bases, and the junction held 10 bases outside the gene matches. The CDR3 loop reads CASSYGTGSQFLFF. CDR3 in DNA: TGTGCCAGCAGTTACGGGACAGGTTCTCAATTTCTGTTTTTT.

V gene TRBV7-2 combines with J gene TRBJ2-1; the D gene is possibly TRBD2 (5 bases). The CDR3 extends over 15 amino acids. The germline V gene has CDR1 SGHTA and CDR2 FQGNSA. V lost 5 bases and J lost 7, with 18 bases in between. The CDR3 region has the DNA TGTGCCAGCAGCCGTGGGAGTCTTAATCGGAATGAGCAGTTCTTC. Its protein is CASSRGSLNRNEQFF.